Below, 21 T cell receptor beta chains from the same sample are listed, as sequenced in a study of follicular helper T cells after annual influenza vaccination. Time point here: 2014-2015 season, pre-vaccination. Only in-frame clones appear in the TCRdb table, and some are missing; sequencing was by immunoSEQ multiplex PCR. Of under 9,500 clones detected, about 77% appear once; the ten largest clones hold approximately 3%. Sequences were derived from CXCR5+ CD38- circulating T follicular helper cells from blood, sampled on the day of influenza vaccination. The subset: circulating Tfh, non-naive CD4+CXCR5+PD-1+ (ICOS+CD38+ or ICOS-CD38-). The source of these receptors is an adult who received the influenza vaccine.

The chain combines TRBV29-1 with TRBJ2-1, with TRBD2 matching over 7 bases. The V and J ends lost 0 bases and 3 bases, in that order; junction bases with no gene match: 8. The CDR3 sequence is 16 residues long. Germline assignment: CDR1 SQVTM and CDR2 ANQGSEA. The CDR3: CSVEDRSGGRYNEQFF. CDR3 DNA sequence: TGCAGCGTTGAAGATAGGTCGGGAGGCCGCTACAATGAGCAGTTCTTC.

This chain joins TRBV7-2 and TRBJ2-3; D might be TRBD1 (6 bases). The CDR3 contains 15 residues. The germline CDR1 and CDR2 sequences are SGHTA and FQGNSA. Deletions cut 0 bases from V and 2 bases from J, with 9 bases between. The chain's CDR3 is CASSLAGGTTDTQYF. CDR3 DNA sequence: TGTGCCAGCAGCTTAGCTGGGGGCACCACAGATACGCAGTATTTT.

There are a few counts of this clone. The CDR3 reads CASSDRVNTEAFF. The CDR3 bases are TGTGCCAGTAGCGACAGGGTGAACACTGAAGCTTTCTTT. The chain carries TRBV19 and TRBJ1-1, with 7 bases matching TRBD1. This CDR3 region has 13 residues. The germline V gene has CDR1 LNHDA and CDR2 SQIVND (reference sequence). With V trimmed by 6 bases and J by 0 bases, 1 base remained unmatched.

This rearrangement joins TRBV19 to TRBJ1-1; D ambiguous. Germline-derived CDR1 and CDR2 are LNHDA and SQIVND (reference sequence). The V end lost 3 bases, the J end lost 6 bases, and 14 bases lay between the germline ends. The CDR3 runs 14 residues. The CDR3 protein is CASSIGSGVSEAFF. The CDR3 DNA is TGTGCCAGTAGTATTGGTTCCGGCGTCTCTGAAGCTTTCTTT.

The V and J genes are TRBV30 and TRBJ2-5; the D gene is possibly TRBD2 (6 bases). CDR3 length: 14 amino acids. The germline V gene has CDR1 GTSNPN and CDR2 SVGIG (reference sequence). Trimming pared 3 bases from V and 5 bases from J, leaving 16 bases between. The CDR3 bases are TGTGCCTGGAGCCACGGGGGAGAGAGGGAGACCCAGTACTTC. This sequence encodes CAWSHGGERETQYF. Full variable domain (remainder filled in from reference TRBV30 and TRBJ2-5): SQTIHQWPATLVQPVGSPLSLECTVEGTSNPNLYWYRQAAGRGLQLLFYSVGIGQISSEVPQNLSASRPQDRQFILSSKKLLLSDSGFYLCAWSHGGERETQYFGPGTRLLVL.

V gene TRBV4-1 combines with J gene TRBJ1-2; D possibly corresponds to TRBD1 (5 bases). The length of the CDR3 is 14 residues. Germline V gene lookup returns CDR1 MGHRA and CDR2 YSYEKL. Trimming left V 0 bases short and J 4 bases short, with 9 bases between. The CDR3 reads CASSQDGTPYGYTF. CDR3 bases: TGCGCCAGCAGCCAAGATGGGACCCCCTATGGCTACACCTTC.

The J gene is TRBJ1-2, the V gene TRBV19; TRBD1 is a possible D gene (5 bases). Germline-derived CDR1 and CDR2 are LNHDA and SQIVND (reference sequence). The ends were cut back, 7 bases at V and 2 bases at J, with 14 bases in the middle. This CDR3 comprises 14 residues. CDR3 sequence: CASTTQASNYGYTF. The CDR3 DNA reads as TGTGCCAGTACGACACAGGCATCGAACTATGGCTACACCTTC. The full variable domain, completed using reference TRBV19 and TRBJ1-2, is DGGITQSPKYLFRKEGQNVTLSCEQNLNHDAMYWYRQDPGQGLRLIYYSQIVNDFQKGDIAEGYSVSREKKESFPLTVTSAQKNPTAFYLCASTTQASNYGYTFGSGTRLTVV.

The CDR3 region has the DNA TGTGCCAGCAGTGAAGGGCACAGCCTCTCTGGAAACACCATATATTTT. Its protein is CASSEGHSLSGNTIYF. The rearrangement joins TRBV6-1 to TRBJ1-3; no firm D call. Germline V gene lookup returns CDR1 MNHNS and CDR2 SASEGT. The length of the CDR3 is 16 residues. Trimming stripped 1 base from V and 0 bases from J, with 10 bases between.

The chain recombines TRBV7-2 with TRBJ2-2; D gene uncertain. V lost 5 bases and J lost 3, with 4 bases in between. The CDR3 contains 12 residues. Germline V gene data show CDR1 as SGHTA and CDR2 as FQGNSA. The CDR3 nucleotides are TGTGCCAGCAGCACCTACACCGGGGAGCTGTTTTTT. Protein product: CASSTYTGELFF.

This clone was recorded only once. V gene TRBV2 combines with J gene TRBJ2-3; possibly TRBD1 for D (7 bases). Trimming stripped 4 bases from V and 6 bases from J, with 17 bases between. Germline V gene lookup returns CDR1 SNHLY and CDR2 FYNNEI. CDR3 length: 15 residues. Here the CDR3 DNA reads TGTGCCAGCAGTGCCCGACAGGGAGGTATGGATACGCAGTATTTT. Its protein is CASSARQGGMDTQYF.

V is TRBV9 and J is TRBJ2-3; D possibly corresponds to TRBD2 (6 bases). This CDR3 is built from 14 residues. CDR1 and CDR2 from the germline V gene are SGDLS and YYNGEE. V was clipped by 4 bases and J by 6 bases, with 15 bases between them. CDR3 in amino acids: CASSLRSAGDTQYF. The DNA of the CDR3 is TGTGCCAGCAGCCTCCGCAGCGCGGGGGATACGCAGTATTTT.

The chain joins TRBV5-1 to TRBJ2-5; tentatively, D is TRBD1 (5 bases). Germline values: CDR1 SGHRS, CDR2 YFSETQ. The length of the CDR3 is 17 residues. V shed 4 bases and J shed 1 base, with 20 bases lying between them. The CDR3 DNA is TGCGCCAGCAGCCCCCTAGGGGCCTCGATTTTCCAAGAGACCCAGTACTTC. It translates to CASSPLGASIFQETQYF.

The V gene is TRBV5-5, the J gene TRBJ1-6; perhaps TRBD1 as D (5 bases). The germline gives CDR1 SGHKS, CDR2 YYEKEE (reference sequence). This CDR3 contains 15 residues. Trimming removed 0 bases from V and 7 bases from J, with 11 bases in between. The CDR3 sequence is CASSLGPGHNSPLHF. In DNA, the CDR3 is TGTGCCAGCAGCTTGGGTCCAGGGCACAATTCACCCCTCCACTTT.

V gene TRBV5-4 combines with J gene TRBJ1-2, with TRBD1 matching 9 bases. The ends lost 4 bases at V and 2 bases at J; junction bases unmatched: 3. This CDR3 region has 14 residues. Germline assignment: CDR1 SGHNT and CDR2 YYREEE (reference sequence). The CDR3 loop reads CASSQGQGNYGYTF. CDR3 coding DNA: TGTGCCAGCAGCCAGGGACAGGGAAACTATGGCTACACCTTC.

The CDR3 region has the DNA TGTGCCAGCAGCTCCGGGACTAACCAAGAGACCCAGTACTTC. This encodes CASSSGTNQETQYF. The V gene is TRBV5-8, the J gene TRBJ2-5; 7 bases are a match to TRBD2. Germline-derived CDR1 and CDR2 are SGHTS and YDEGEE. The CDR3 is 14 amino acids. V shed 3 bases and J 0 bases; nucleotides not matched to a gene: 2. Combining the CDR3 with reference TRBV5-8 and TRBJ2-5 gives the whole variable domain EAGVTQSPTHLIKTRGQQATLRCSPISGHTSVYWYQQALGLGLQFLLWYDEGEERNRGNFPPRFSGRQFPNYSSELNVNALELEDSALYLCASSSGTNQETQYFGPGTRLLVL.

V and J are TRBV7-6 and TRBJ1-3; D not resolved. CDR1 and CDR2 (germline): SGHVS, FNYEAQ. V was clipped by 5 bases and J by 2 bases, with 7 bases between them. The CDR3 has 13 residues. The CDR3 region is CASSPTPGNTIYF. The CDR3 nucleotides are TGTGCCAGCAGCCCCACTCCTGGAAACACCATATATTTT.

The rearrangement joins TRBV4-1 to TRBJ1-1, with TRBD1 identical over 10 bases. CDR1 is MGHRA, CDR2 YSYEKL, per germline. V shed 4 bases and J 5 bases; nucleotides not matched to a gene: 10. The CDR3 has 16 residues. CDR3 nucleotide sequence: TGCGCCAGCAGCCCCGGACAGGGGGGTAAAGGGACTGAAGCTTTCTTT. This sequence encodes CASSPGQGGKGTEAFF.

The V and J genes are TRBV19 and TRBJ1-2; D gene ambiguous. V dropped 5 bases and J dropped 0 bases, with 22 bases sitting between them. The CDR3 sequence is 18 residues long. Germline CDR1 LNHDA, CDR2 SQIVND (reference sequence). The CDR3 DNA follows: TGTGCCAGTAGTGGCGGTGGACGCGCAGTGGGAACTAACTATGGCTACACCTTC. Amino acid sequence: CASSGGGRAVGTNYGYTF.

This chain connects TRBV10-3 to TRBJ2-3; 9 bases are shared with TRBD2. CDR3 length: 15 amino acids. Per the germline V gene, CDR1 is ENHRY and CDR2 is SYGVKD. V lost 11 bases and J lost 1; bases outside the gene matches: 10. The CDR3 DNA reads as TGTGCCTCGAACGAATTAGCGGGAGGCACAGATACGCAGTATTTT. It encodes CASNELAGGTDTQYF.

CDR3 nucleotides: TGTGCCAGCAGCTCCTCAGCGGGGGGGCCGTCCGGCGGGGAGCTGTTTTTT. This encodes CASSSSAGGPSGGELFF. V and J are TRBV9 and TRBJ2-2; TRBD2 agrees at 10 bases. CDR1 and CDR2 from the germline V gene are SGDLS and YYNGEE. V was pared by 4 bases and J by 7 bases, with 13 bases of the junction left unmatched. CDR3 length: 17 amino acids.

The chain uses TRBV30 and TRBJ2-7, with D possibly being TRBD2 (5 bases). The CDR3 is 13 amino acids. Germline V gene sequence: CDR1 GTSNPN, CDR2 SVGIG (reference sequence). The V end was cut by 0 bases, the J end by 4 bases, with 10 bases between. The CDR3 nucleotides are TGTGCCTGGAGTGTAGGACTGAGGTACGAGCAGTACTTC. Translated: CAWSVGLRYEQYF.